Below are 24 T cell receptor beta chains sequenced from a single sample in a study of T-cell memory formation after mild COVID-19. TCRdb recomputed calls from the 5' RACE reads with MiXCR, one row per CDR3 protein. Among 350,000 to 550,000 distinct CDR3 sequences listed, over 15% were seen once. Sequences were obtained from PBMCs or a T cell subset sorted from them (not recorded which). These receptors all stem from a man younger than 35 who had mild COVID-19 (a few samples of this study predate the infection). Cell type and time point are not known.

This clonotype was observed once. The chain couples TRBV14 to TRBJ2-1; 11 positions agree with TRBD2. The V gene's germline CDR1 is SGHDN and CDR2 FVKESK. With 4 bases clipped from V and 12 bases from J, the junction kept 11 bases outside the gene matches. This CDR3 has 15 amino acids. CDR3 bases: TGTGCCAGCAGCCGCGGGACTAGCGGACCCGTCAGGCAGTTCTTC. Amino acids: CASSRGTSGPVRQFF.

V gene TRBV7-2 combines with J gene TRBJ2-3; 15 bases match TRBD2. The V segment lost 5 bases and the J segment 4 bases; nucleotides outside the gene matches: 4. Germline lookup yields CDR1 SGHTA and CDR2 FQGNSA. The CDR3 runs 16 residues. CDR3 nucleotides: TGTGCCAGCAGCCTCGGGACTAGCGGGGGGTCAGATACGCAGTATTTT. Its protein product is CASSLGTSGGSDTQYF.

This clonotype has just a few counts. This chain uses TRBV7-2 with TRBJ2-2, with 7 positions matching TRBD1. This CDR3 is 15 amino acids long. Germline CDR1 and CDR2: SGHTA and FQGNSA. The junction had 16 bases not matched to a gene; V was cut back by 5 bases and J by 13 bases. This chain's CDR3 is CASSNPGTVSRRLFF. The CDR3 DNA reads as TGTGCCAGCAGCAATCCCGGGACAGTCAGTAGGAGGCTGTTTTTT.

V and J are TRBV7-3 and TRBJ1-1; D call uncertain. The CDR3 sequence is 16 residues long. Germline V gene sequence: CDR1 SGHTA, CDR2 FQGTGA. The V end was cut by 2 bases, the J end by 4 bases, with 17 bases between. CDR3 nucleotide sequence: TGTGCCAGCAGCTTACAGCCCCGGTCCGTCGGCACTGAAGCTTTCTTT. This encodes CASSLQPRSVGTEAFF.

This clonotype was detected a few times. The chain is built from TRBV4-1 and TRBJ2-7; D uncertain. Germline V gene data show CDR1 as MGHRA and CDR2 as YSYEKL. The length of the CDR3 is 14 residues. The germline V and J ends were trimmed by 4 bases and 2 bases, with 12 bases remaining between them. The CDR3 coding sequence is TGCGCCAGCAGCCCCGGGCAGGTCACCTACGAGCAGTACTTC. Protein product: CASSPGQVTYEQYF.

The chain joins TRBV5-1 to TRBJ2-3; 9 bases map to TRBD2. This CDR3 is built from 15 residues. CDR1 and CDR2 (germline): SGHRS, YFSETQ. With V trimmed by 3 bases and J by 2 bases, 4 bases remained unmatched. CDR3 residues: CASSYLAGPTDTQYF. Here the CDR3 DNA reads TGCGCCAGCAGCTATCTAGCGGGGCCCACAGATACGCAGTATTTT.

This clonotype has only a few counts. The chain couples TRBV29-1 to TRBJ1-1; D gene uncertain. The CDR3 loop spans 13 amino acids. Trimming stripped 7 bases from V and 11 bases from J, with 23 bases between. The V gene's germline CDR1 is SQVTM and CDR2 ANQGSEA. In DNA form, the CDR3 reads TGCAGCGCTGAGCCCCGTGGGGAAACGGCCGCTTTCTTT. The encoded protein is CSAEPRGETAAFF.

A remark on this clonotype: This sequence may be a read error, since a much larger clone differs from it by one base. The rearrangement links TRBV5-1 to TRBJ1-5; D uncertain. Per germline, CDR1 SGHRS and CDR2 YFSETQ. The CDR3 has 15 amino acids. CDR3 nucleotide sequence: TGCGCCAGCAGCTTGGGGGAGATATCGAATCAGCCCCAGAATTTT. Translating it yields CASSLGEISNQPQNF. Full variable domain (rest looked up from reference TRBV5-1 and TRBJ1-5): KAGVTQTPRYLIKTRGQQVTLSCSPISGHRSVSWYQQTPGQGLQFLFEYFSETQRNKGNFPGRFSGRQFSNSRSEMNVSTLELGDSALYLCASSLGEISNQPQNFGDGTRLSIL.

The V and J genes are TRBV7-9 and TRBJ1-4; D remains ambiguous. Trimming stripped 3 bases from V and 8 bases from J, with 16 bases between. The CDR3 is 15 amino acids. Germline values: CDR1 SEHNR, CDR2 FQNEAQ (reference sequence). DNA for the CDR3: TGTGCCAGCAGCTTCGACGGGAGCGATGGGGAAAAACTGTTTTTT. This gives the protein CASSFDGSDGEKLFF.

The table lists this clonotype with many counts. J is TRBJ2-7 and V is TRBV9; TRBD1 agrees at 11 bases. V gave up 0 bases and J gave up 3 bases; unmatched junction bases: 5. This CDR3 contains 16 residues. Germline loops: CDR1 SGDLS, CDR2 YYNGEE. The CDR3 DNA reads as TGTGCCAGCAGCGTAGCTGGGGGACAGGGGGACTACGAGCAGTACTTC. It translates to CASSVAGGQGDYEQYF.

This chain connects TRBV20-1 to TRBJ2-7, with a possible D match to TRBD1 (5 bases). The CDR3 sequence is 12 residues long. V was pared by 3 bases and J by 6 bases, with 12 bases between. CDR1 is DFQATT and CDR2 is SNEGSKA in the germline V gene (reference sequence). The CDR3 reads CSASSQGREQYF. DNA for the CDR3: TGCAGTGCTAGTTCTCAGGGTCGCGAGCAGTACTTC.

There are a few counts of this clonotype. CDR3 sequence: CSARDYRVYGYTF. CDR3 nucleotide sequence: TGCAGTGCTAGAGATTACAGGGTCTATGGCTACACCTTC. The chain combines TRBV20-1 with TRBJ1-2, with TRBD1 as a possible D gene (6 bases). The ends were cut back, 0 bases at V and 4 bases at J, with 9 bases in the middle. Germline-derived CDR1 and CDR2 are DFQATT and SNEGSKA (reference sequence). This CDR3 spans 13 amino acids.

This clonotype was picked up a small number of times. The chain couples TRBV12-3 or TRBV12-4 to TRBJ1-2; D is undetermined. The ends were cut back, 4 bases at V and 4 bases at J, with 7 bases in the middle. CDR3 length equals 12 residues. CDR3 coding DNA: TGTGCCAGCAGTTCAGCTCGCTATGGCTACACCTTC. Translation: CASSSARYGYTF.

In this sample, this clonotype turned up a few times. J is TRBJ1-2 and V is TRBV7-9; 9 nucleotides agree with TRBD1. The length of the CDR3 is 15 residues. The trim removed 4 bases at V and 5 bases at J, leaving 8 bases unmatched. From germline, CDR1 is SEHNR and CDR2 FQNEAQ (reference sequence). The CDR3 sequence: CASSSDRGNLYGYTF. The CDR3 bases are TGTGCCAGCAGCTCCGACAGGGGGAATCTGTATGGCTACACCTTC.

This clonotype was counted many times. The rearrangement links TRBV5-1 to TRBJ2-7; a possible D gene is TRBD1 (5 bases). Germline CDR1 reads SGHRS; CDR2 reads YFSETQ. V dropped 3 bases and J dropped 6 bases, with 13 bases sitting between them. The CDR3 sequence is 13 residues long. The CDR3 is CASSSRVSTEQYF. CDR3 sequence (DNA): TGCGCCAGCAGCTCCAGGGTGTCCACCGAGCAGTACTTC. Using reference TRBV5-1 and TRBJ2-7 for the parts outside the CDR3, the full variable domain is KAGVTQTPRYLIKTRGQQVTLSCSPISGHRSVSWYQQTPGQGLQFLFEYFSETQRNKGNFPGRFSGRQFSNSRSEMNVSTLELGDSALYLCASSSRVSTEQYFGPGTRLTVT.

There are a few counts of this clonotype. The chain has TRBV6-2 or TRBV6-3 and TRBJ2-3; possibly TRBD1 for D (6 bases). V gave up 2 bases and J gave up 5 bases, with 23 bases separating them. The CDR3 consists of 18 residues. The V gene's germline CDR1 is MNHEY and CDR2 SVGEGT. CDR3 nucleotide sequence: TGTGCCAGCAGTTACGACGTCAGGGGACACGCCTTACGAGATACGCAGTATTTT. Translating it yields CASSYDVRGHALRDTQYF.

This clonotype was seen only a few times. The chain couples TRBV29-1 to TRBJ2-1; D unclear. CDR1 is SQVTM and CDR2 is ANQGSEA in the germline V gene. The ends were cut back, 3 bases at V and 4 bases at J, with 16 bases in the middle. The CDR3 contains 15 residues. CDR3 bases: TGCAGCGTTGATTTGCACGGTCTACCTTACAATGAGCAGTTCTTC. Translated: CSVDLHGLPYNEQFF.

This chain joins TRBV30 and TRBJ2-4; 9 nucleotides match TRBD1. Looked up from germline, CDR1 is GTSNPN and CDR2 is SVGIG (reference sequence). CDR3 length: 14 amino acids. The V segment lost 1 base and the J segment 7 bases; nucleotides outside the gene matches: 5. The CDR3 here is CAWSAGTGLNIQYF. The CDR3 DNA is TGTGCCTGGAGTGCCGGGACAGGGTTGAACATTCAGTACTTC.

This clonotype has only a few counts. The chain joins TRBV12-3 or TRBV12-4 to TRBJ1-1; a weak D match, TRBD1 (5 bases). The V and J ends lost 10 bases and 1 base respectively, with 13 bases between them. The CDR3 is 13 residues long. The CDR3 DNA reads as TGTGCCACAGGCGGGGGGTCGAACACTGAAGCTTTCTTT. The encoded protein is CATGGGSNTEAFF.

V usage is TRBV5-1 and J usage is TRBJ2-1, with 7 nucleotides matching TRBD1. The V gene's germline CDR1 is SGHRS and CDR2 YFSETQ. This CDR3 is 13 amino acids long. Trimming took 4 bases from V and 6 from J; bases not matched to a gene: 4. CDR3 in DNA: TGCGCCAGCAGCAGGGGGCCCGTCAATGAGCAGTTCTTC. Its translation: CASSRGPVNEQFF.

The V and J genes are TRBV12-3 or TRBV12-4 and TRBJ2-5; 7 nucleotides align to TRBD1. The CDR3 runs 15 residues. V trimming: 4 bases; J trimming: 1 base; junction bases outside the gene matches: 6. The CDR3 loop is CASSYRGQSQETQYF. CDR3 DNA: TGTGCCAGCAGTTATCGGGGACAGAGCCAAGAGACCCAGTACTTC.

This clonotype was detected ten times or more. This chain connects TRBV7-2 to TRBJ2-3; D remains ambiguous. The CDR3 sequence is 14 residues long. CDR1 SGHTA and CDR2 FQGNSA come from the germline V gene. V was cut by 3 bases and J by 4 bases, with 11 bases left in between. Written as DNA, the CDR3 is TGTGCCAGCAGCTTTAATAGTGGATCAGATACGCAGTATTTT. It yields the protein CASSFNSGSDTQYF.

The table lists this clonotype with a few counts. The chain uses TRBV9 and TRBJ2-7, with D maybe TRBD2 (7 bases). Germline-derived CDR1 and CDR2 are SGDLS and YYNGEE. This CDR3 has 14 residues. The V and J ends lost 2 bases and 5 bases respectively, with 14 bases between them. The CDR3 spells CASSVGGGGNEQYF. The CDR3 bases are TGTGCCAGCAGCGTCGGCGGGGGCGGTAACGAGCAGTACTTC.

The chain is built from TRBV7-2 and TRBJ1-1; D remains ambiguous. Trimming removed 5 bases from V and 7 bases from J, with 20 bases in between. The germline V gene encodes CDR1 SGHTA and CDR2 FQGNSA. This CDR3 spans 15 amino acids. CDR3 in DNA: TGTGCCAGCAGCGAGACCTATGGAGTTTTGGTTGAAGCTTTCTTT. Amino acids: CASSETYGVLVEAFF.